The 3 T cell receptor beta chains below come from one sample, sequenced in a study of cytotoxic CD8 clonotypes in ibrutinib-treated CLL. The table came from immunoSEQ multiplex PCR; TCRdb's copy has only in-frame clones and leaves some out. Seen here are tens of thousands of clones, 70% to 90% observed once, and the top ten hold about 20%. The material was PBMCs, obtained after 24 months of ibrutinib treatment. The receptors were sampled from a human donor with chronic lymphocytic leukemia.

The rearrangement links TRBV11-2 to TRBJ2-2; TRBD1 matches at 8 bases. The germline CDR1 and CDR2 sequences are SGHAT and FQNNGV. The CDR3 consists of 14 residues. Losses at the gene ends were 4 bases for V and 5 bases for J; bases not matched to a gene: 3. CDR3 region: CASSSRQGTGELFF. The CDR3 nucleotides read TGTGCCAGCAGCTCCCGACAGGGGACCGGGGAGCTGTTTTTT.

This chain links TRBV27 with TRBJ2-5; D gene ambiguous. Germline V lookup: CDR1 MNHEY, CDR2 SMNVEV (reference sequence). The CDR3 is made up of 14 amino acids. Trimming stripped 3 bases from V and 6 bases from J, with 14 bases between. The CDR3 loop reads CASSLASFDQTQYF. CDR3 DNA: TGTGCCAGCAGTTTGGCCTCCTTTGATCAGACCCAGTACTTC.

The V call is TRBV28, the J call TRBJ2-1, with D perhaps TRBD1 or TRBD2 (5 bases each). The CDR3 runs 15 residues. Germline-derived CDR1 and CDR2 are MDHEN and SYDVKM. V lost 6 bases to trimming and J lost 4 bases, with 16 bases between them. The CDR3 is CASSLFLGRYNEQFF. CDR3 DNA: TGTGCCAGCAGCCTTTTTCTGGGACGTTACAATGAGCAGTTCTTC. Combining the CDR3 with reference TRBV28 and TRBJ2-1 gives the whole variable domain DVKVTQSSRYLVKRTGEKVFLECVQDMDHENMFWYRQDPGLGLRLIYFSYDVKMKEKGDIPEGYSVSREKKERFSLILESASTNQTSMYLCASSLFLGRYNEQFFGPGTRLTVL.